A single sample gave rise to the 3 T cell receptor beta chains below, sequenced in a study of a mutant IDH1 vaccine in newly diagnosed glioma. Antigens of these TCRs are unknown. Time point: week 35, safety follow-up. Each dose of the vaccine consisted of 300 ug of mutant IDH1 20-mer peptide, with topical imiquimod. Method: immunoSEQ multiplex PCR; TCRdb's copy keeps in-frame clones and lacks some. The data show about 68,000 clones, approximately 88% seen once. The sequencing used PBMCs, collected from a glioma patient whose treatment included an IDH1 peptide vaccine. All receptors derive from a man aged 18 to 30 with glioma.

The rearrangement joins TRBV7-2 to TRBJ1-1; 7 bases map to TRBD1. This CDR3 spans 14 amino acids. The V gene's germline CDR1 is SGHTA and CDR2 FQGNSA. V was pared by 8 bases and J by 2 bases, with 8 bases of the junction left unmatched. The chain's CDR3 is CASDRVGTNTEAFF. CDR3 nucleotides: TGTGCCAGCGACAGGGTGGGGACTAACACTGAAGCTTTCTTT. Using reference TRBV7-2 and TRBJ1-1 for the parts outside the CDR3, the full variable domain is GAGVSQSPSNKVTEKGKDVELRCDPISGHTALYWYRQSLGQGLEFLIYFQGNSAPDKSGLPSDRFSAERTGGSVSTLTIQRTQQEDSAVYLCASDRVGTNTEAFFGQGTRLTVV.

The chain links TRBV11-1 to TRBJ2-7; weak D call: TRBD1 (6 bases). Trimming removed 3 bases at V and 4 bases at J, with 19 bases between. This CDR3 has 16 amino acids. In germline, CDR1 is SGHAT, CDR2 FQDESV (reference sequence). The CDR3 DNA is TGTGCCAGCAGCTTTGGGGGACAAGGTAGTTCTTACGAGCAGTACTTC. This encodes CASSFGGQGSSYEQYF.

The rearrangement uses TRBV2 and TRBJ2-7; possible D gene TRBD2, 5 bases. Germline V gene sequence: CDR1 SNHLY, CDR2 FYNNEI. This CDR3 is built from 14 residues. V dropped 8 bases and J dropped 4 bases, with 18 bases sitting between them. The CDR3 here is CASRSGLAKYEQYF. DNA of the CDR3: TGTGCCAGCCGTAGTGGGCTAGCAAAGTACGAGCAGTACTTC.